The T cell receptor beta chain under discussion was sequenced for a study of identical twins. Study conclusions and caveats: The more abundant beta clonotypes in cord blood had fewer insertions, and memory repertoires did not show this.

TCRdb recomputed calls from the 5' RACE reads with MiXCR, one row per CDR3 protein. The sample lists about 260,000 distinct CDR3 sequences; about 7% were seen once. CDR3 length: 13 residues. Germline-derived CDR1 and CDR2 are MDHEN and SYDVKM. V lost 6 bases and J lost 2, with 8 bases in between. Points on this clonotype: As yet, its antigen is unknown.

The same sample was also used in a study of yellow fever vaccine responses in identical twins.

The sequence derives from a woman aged 18-29 years in good health. The sample was memory (CD45RO+) T cells sorted from blood. The gene calls are TRBV28 and TRBJ2-1; D may correspond to TRBD1 or TRBD2 (5 bases each). The CDR3: CASRGVPYNEQFF. CDR3 in DNA: TGTGCCAGCAGGGGGGTCCCCTACAATGAGCAGTTCTTC.